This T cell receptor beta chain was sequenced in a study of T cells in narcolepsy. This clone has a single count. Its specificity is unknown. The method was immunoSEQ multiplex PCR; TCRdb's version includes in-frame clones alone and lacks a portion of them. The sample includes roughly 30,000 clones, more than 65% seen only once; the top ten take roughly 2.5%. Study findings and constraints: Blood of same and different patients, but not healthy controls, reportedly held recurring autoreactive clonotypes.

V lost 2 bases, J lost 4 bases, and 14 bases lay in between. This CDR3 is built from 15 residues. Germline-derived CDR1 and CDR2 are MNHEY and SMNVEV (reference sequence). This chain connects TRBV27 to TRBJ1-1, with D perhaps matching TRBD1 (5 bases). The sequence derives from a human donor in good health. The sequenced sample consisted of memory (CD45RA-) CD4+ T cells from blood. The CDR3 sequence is CASSLARTKGTEAFF. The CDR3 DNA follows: TGTGCCAGCAGTTTAGCCAGGACAAAGGGCACTGAAGCTTTCTTT.